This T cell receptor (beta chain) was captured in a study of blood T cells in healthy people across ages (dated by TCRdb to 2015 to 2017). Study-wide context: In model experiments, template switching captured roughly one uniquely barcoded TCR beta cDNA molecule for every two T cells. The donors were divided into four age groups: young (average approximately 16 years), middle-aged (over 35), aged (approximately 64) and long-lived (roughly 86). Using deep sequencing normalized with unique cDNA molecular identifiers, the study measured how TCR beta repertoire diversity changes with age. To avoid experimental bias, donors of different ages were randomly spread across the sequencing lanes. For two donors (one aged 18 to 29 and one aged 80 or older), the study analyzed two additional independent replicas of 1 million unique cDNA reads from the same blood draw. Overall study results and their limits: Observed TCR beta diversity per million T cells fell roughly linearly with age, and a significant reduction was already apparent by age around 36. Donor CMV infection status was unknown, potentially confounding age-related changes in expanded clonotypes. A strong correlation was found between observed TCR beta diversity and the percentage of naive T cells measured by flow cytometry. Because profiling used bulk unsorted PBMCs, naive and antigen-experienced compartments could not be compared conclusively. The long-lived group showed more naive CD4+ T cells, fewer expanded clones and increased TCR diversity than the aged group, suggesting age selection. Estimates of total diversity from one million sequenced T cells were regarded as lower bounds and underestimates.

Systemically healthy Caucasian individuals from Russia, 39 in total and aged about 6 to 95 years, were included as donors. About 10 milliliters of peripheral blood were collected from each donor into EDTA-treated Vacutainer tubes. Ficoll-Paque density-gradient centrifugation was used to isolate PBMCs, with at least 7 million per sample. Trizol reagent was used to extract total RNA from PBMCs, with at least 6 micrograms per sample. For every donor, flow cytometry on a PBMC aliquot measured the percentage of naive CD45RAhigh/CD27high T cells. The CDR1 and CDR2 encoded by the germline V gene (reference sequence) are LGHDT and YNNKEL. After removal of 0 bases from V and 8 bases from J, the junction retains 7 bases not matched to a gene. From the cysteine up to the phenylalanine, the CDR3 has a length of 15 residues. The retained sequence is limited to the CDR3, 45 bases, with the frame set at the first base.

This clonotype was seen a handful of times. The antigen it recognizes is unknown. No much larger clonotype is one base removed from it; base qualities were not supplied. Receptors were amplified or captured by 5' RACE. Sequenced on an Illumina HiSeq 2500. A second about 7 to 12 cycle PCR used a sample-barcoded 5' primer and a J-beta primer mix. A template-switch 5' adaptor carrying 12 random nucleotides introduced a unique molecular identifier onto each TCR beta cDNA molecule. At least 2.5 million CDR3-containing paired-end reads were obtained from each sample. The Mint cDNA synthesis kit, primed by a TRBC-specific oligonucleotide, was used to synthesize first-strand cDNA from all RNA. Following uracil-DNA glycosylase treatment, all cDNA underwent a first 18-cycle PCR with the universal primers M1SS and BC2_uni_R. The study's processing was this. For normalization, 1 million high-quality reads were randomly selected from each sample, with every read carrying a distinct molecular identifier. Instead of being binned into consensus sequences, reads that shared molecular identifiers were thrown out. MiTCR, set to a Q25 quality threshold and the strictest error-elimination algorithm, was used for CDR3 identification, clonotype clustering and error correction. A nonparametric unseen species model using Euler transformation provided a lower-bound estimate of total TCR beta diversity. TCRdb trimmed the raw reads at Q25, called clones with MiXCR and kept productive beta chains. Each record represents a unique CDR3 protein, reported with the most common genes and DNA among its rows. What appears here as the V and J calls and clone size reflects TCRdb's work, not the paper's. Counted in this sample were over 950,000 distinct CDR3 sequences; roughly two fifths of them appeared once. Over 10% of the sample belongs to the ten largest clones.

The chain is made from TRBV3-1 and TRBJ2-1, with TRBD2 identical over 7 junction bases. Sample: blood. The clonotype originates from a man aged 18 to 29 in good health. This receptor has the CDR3 CASSQDVVAGHEQFF. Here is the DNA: TGTGCCAGCAGCCAAGATGTGGTAGCGGGTCATGAGCAGTTCTTC.